This T cell receptor (beta chain) was retrieved from a study of blood T cell repertoires in COVID-19. In the study overall: Both acute and convalescent COVID-19 samples were obtained from the United States, Italy and Spain. T cells, B-cell-depleted T cells, or PBMCs provided the cDNA or gDNA that served as material.

Under the authors' procedure: For nucleated cells, counts were estimated from reference gene primer amplification. Some clones are missing from TCRdb's copy, which holds only in-frame ones; the method was immunoSEQ multiplex PCR. That table gives V, J and clone size, and the DNA gave D and trimming. The sample gives over 75,000 clones, approximately 82% of which show up once; more than 9% is in the top ten. Specimen: peripheral blood. The receptor comes from a man in his 70s with acute or convalescent COVID-19.

DNA of the CDR3: TGTGCCAGCAGCTTAGCCGGGGGGCAGCAAAACGAGCAGTACTTC. Amino acids: CASSLAGGQQNEQYF. The V gene is TRBV7-2, the J gene TRBJ2-7, with TRBD2 as a possible D gene (7 bases). The CDR3 is 15 residues long. V lost 0 bases and J 5 bases, leaving 14 bases between the germline ends. CDR1 and CDR2 from the germline V gene are SGHTA and FQGNSA.